Listed here are 11 T cell receptor beta chains from one sample, sequenced in a study of beta chain features in type 1 diabetes (dated by TCRdb to 2017 to 2018). Their cognate antigens are unknown. Broad study findings and their caveats: A moderate but significant shortening of TCRB CDR3 length was observed in type 1 diabetes patients in all four CD4+ subsets.

Libraries were constructed by the immunoSEQ multiplex PCR assay. The entire isolated RNA was reverse transcribed using the High Capacity cDNA Reverse Transcription Kit, and thus expressed TCRB transcripts were sequenced. Sourced from immuneACCESS, this table was stored by TCRdb with only in-frame sequences that have V and J called. A share of the clones is absent; for the studies checked, an unresolved V gene accounts for under half, and the remainder has no known explanation. This sample comprises about 660,000 clones, over 11% of them detected only once. The ten largest clones represent roughly 0.04% of the sample. The sample comprised naive CD4+ T cells from blood. Interpreted using the paper, the cell subset or site label stands for: true naive CD4+ T cells. The receptor set was obtained from a young man with type 1 diabetes.

This clone was observed a handful of times. The chain uses TRBV30 and TRBJ2-7; 9 positions agree with TRBD1. This CDR3 contains 13 residues. CDR1 and CDR2 from the germline V gene are GTSNPN and SVGIG (reference sequence). J was trimmed by 3 bases and V by 5 bases; bases with no gene match: 5. CDR3 region: CAWAGTGIYEQYF. The CDR3 bases are TGTGCCTGGGCCGGGACAGGGATCTACGAGCAGTACTTC.

This clone has only a few counts. This chain connects TRBV29-1 to TRBJ2-3, with a weak D call TRBD1 (7 bases). V shed 2 bases and J shed 3 bases, with 24 bases lying between them. Germline-derived CDR1 and CDR2 are SQVTM and ANQGSEA. CDR3 length equals 18 residues. The CDR3 protein is CSVEPRLLRPGGTDTQYF. The CDR3 DNA reads TGCAGCGTTGAACCCAGGTTATTGCGCCCAGGGGGGACAGATACGCAGTATTTT.

This clone appeared a few times. V and J are TRBV29-1 and TRBJ2-5, with TRBD2 identical over 9 bases. V gave up 6 bases and J gave up 5 bases; unmatched junction bases: 10. Germline V CDR1 and CDR2: SQVTM, ANQGSEA. The CDR3 length is 14 residues. This CDR3 is CSVLFSGGRETQYF. The CDR3 DNA reads as TGCAGCGTCCTTTTTAGCGGGGGTAGGGAGACCCAGTACTTC.

The genes are TRBV6-5 and TRBJ2-1; 7 bases line up with TRBD1. Germline CDR1 is MNHEY and CDR2 is SVGAGI. J was trimmed by 6 bases and V by 2 bases; bases with no gene match: 4. CDR3 length equals 14 residues. The CDR3 nucleotides are TGTGCCAGCAGTTACAGGGCAGGGGGCAATGAGCAGTTCTTC. It translates to CASSYRAGGNEQFF.

The chain carries TRBV5-8 and TRBJ2-7; D is possibly TRBD1 (6 bases). Germline CDR1 reads SGHTS; CDR2 reads YDEGEE. The CDR3 spans 13 residues. Trimming took off 2 bases at V and 2 bases at J, with 8 bases between the two ends. The CDR3 sequence: CASSLTGTYEQYF. In nucleotides, the CDR3 is TGTGCCAGCAGCTTAACAGGGACCTACGAGCAGTACTTC.

This clone appeared a few times. J is TRBJ2-1 and V is TRBV6-1, with 8 nucleotides matching TRBD2. Germline V gene lookup returns CDR1 MNHNS and CDR2 SASEGT. V was clipped by 1 base and J by 15 bases; unmatched bases: 8. The CDR3 is 13 residues long. CDR3 in amino acids: CASSEGGSGSWFF. The DNA of the CDR3 is TGTGCCAGCAGTGAAGGAGGGAGCGGGAGTTGGTTCTTC.

This chain uses TRBV29-1 with TRBJ2-1, with a possible D match to TRBD2 (6 bases). V was shortened by 7 bases and J by 2 bases, with 15 bases between the two germline ends. This CDR3 is 14 amino acids long. Germline CDR1 reads SQVTM; CDR2 reads ANQGSEA. The CDR3 bases are TGCAGCGCTGCATGGGGCGGGGCCTACAATGAGCAGTTCTTC. Its translation: CSAAWGGAYNEQFF.

The sample holds a few counts of this clone. The chain couples TRBV7-9 to TRBJ1-6; D uncertain. There are 16 residues in the CDR3. In germline, CDR1 is SEHNR, CDR2 FQNEAQ (reference sequence). V gave up 5 bases and J gave up 0 bases, with 11 bases separating them. CDR3 nucleotide sequence: TGTGCCAGCAGCCTCCAGTGGAGCTCCTATAATTCACCCCTCCACTTT. Protein: CASSLQWSSYNSPLHF.

The chain couples TRBV7-9 to TRBJ1-5; D remains unclear. This CDR3 contains 12 residues. The V end was cut by 3 bases, the J end by 7 bases, with 7 bases between. Germline V gene lookup returns CDR1 SEHNR and CDR2 FQNEAQ (reference sequence). This CDR3 reads CASSFIAQPQHF. The CDR3 coding sequence is TGTGCCAGCAGCTTCATCGCGCAGCCCCAGCATTTT.

The chain carries TRBV29-1 and TRBJ1-1; D may be TRBD1 (6 bases). Germline V gives CDR1 SQVTM, CDR2 ANQGSEA. The CDR3 runs 12 residues. Trimming pared 7 bases from V and 4 bases from J, leaving 13 bases between. The CDR3 sequence: CSASGGITEAFF. DNA for the CDR3: TGCAGCGCCTCGGGGGGCATCACTGAAGCTTTCTTT. Supplemented by reference TRBV29-1 and TRBJ1-1, the full variable domain reads SAVISQKPSRDICQRGTSLTIQCQVDSQVTMMFWYRQQPGQSLTLIATANQGSEATYESGFVIDKFPISRPNLTFSTLTVSNMSPEDSSIYLCSASGGITEAFFGQGTRLTVV.

The rearrangement joins TRBV2 to TRBJ1-5; TRBD1 is a possible D gene (6 bases). This CDR3 has 14 residues. Germline V gene sequence: CDR1 SNHLY, CDR2 FYNNEI. V gave up 2 bases and J gave up 7 bases, with 12 bases separating them. CDR3 in DNA: TGTGCCAGCAGTGAAAGGGTAGGGGGACAGCCCCAGCATTTT. Its protein product is CASSERVGGQPQHF.